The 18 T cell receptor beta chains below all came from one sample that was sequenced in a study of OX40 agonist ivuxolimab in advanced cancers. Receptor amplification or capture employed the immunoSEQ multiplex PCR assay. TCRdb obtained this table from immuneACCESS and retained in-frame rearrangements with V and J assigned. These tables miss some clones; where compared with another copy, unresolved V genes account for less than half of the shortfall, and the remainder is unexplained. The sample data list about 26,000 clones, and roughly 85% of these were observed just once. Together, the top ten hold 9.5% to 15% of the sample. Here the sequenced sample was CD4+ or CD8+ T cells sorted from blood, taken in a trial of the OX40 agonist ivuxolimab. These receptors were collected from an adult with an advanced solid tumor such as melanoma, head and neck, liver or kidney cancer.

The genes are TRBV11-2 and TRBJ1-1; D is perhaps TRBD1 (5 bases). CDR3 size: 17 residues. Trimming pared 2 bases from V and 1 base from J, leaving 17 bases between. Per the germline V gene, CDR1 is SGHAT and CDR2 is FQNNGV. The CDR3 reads CASSLKGDSATNTEAFF. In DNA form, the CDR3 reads TGTGCCAGCAGCTTAAAAGGGGACTCTGCAACGAACACTGAAGCTTTCTTT.

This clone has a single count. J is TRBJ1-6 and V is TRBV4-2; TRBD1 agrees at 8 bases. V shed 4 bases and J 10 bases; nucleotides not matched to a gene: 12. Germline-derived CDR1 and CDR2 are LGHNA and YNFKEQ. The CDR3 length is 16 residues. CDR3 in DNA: TGTGCCAGCAGCCCTTCGCTGGACAGGGTAAGGTCACCCCTCCACTTT. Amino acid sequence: CASSPSLDRVRSPLHF.

The CDR3 DNA reads as TGCAGCGTCGAGAGCCCGGTCACTGAAGCTTTCTTT. Its translation is CSVESPVTEAFF. The chain uses TRBV29-1 and TRBJ1-1; D remains unclear. Looked up from germline, CDR1 is SQVTM and CDR2 is ANQGSEA. The CDR3 has 12 residues. The V end lost 6 bases, the J end lost 4 bases, and 12 bases lay between the germline ends.

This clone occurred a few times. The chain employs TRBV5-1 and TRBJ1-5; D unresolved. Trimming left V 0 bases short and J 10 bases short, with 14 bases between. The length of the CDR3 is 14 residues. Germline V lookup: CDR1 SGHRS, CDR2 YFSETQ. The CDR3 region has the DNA TGCGCCAGCAGCTTGGGATCCTCTGGGGAACCCCAGCATTTT. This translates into CASSLGSSGEPQHF.

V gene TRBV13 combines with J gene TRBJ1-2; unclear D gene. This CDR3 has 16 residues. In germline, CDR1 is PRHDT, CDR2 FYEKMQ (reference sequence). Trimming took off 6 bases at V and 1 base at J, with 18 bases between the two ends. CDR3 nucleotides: TGTGCCAGCAGTTCGGTACCGGGATCGGATAACTATGGCTACACCTTC. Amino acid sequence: CASSSVPGSDNYGYTF.

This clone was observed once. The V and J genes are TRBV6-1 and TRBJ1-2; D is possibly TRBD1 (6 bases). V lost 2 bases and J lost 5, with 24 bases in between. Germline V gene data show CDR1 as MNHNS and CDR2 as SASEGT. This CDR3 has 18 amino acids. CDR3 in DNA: TGTGCCAGCAGTGAACCTTACCCCGGACAGTCTAGGAGATATGGCTACACCTTC. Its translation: CASSEPYPGQSRRYGYTF.

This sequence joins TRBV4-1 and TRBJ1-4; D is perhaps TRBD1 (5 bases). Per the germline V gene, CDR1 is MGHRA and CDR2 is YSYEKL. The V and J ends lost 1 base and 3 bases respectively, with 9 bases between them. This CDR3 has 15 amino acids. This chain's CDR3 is CASSQVYRPNEKLFF. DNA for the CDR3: TGCGCCAGCAGCCAAGTATACAGGCCTAATGAAAAACTGTTTTTT.

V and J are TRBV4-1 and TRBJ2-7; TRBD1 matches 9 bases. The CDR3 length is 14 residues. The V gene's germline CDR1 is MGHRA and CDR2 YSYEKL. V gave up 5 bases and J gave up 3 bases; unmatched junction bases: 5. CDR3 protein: CASSGRDRVYEQYF. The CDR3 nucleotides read TGCGCCAGCAGCGGCCGGGACAGGGTCTACGAGCAGTACTTC.

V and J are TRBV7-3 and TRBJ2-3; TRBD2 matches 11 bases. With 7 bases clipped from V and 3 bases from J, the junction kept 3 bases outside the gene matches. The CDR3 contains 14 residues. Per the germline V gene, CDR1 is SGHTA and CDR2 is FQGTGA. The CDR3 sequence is CASNSGGATDTQYF. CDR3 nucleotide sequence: TGTGCCAGCAATAGCGGGGGGGCTACAGATACGCAGTATTTT.

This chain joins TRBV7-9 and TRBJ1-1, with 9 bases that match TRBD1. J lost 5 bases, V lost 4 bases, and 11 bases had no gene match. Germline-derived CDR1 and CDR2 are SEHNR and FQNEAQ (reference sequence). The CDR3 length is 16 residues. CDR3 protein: CASSSHTGTGRTEAFF. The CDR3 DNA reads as TGTGCCAGCAGCTCCCACACCGGGACAGGGAGAACTGAAGCTTTCTTT.

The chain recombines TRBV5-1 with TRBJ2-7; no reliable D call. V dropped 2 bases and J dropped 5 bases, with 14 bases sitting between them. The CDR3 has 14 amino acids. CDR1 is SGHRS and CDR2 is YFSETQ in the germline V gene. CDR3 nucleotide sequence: TGCGCCAGCAGCTTAACTACCCATATAGACGAGCAGTACTTC. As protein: CASSLTTHIDEQYF. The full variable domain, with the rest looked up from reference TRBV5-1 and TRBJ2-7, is KAGVTQTPRYLIKTRGQQVTLSCSPISGHRSVSWYQQTPGQGLQFLFEYFSETQRNKGNFPGRFSGRQFSNSRSEMNVSTLELGDSALYLCASSLTTHIDEQYFGPGTRLTVT.

For the CDR3, the DNA is TGTGCCAGCAGCGTGGGGGAGATGGTCACTGAAGCTTTCTTT. Its translation: CASSVGEMVTEAFF. The V and J genes are TRBV9 and TRBJ1-1; tentatively, D is TRBD1 (5 bases). In germline, CDR1 is SGDLS, CDR2 YYNGEE. CDR3 length: 14 amino acids. Between the trimmed V and J ends, which lost 2 bases and 4 bases, there was a span of 12 bases.

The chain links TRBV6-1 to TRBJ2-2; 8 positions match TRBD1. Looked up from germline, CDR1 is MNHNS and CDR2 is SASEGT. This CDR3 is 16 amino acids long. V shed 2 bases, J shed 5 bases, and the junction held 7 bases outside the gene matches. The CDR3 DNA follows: TGTGCCAGCAGTGAAAGCAGGGGGCCGCGAACCGGGGAGCTGTTTTTT. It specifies CASSESRGPRTGELFF.

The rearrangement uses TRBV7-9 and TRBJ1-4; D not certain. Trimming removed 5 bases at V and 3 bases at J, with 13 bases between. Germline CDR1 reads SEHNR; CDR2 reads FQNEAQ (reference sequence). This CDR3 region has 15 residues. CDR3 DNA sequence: TGTGCCAGCAGCCCCCGCCAGAAAGCTAATGAAAAACTGTTTTTT. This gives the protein CASSPRQKANEKLFF.

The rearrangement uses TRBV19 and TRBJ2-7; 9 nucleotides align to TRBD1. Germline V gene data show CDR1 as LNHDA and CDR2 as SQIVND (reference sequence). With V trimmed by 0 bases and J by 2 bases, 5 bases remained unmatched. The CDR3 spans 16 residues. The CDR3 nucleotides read TGTGCCAGTAGTATAGATCGAGACAGGGGGGCCTACGAGCAGTACTTC. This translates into CASSIDRDRGAYEQYF. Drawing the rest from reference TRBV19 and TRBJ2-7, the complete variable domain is DGGITQSPKYLFRKEGQNVTLSCEQNLNHDAMYWYRQDPGQGLRLIYYSQIVNDFQKGDIAEGYSVSREKKESFPLTVTSAQKNPTAFYLCASSIDRDRGAYEQYFGPGTRLTVT.

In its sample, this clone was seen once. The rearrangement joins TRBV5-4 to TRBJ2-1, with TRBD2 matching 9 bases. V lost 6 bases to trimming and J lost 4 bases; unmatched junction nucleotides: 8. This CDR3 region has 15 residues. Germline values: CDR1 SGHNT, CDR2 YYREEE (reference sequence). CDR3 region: CASTLGSGGYNEQFF. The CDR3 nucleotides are TGTGCCAGCACCTTAGGAAGCGGGGGGTACAATGAGCAGTTCTTC.

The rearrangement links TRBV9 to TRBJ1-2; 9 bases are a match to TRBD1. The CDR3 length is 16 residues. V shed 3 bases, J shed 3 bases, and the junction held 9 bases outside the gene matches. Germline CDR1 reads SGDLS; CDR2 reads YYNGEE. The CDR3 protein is CASSASRDRVDYGYTF. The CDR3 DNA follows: TGTGCCAGCAGCGCGAGTCGGGACAGGGTCGACTATGGCTACACCTTC.

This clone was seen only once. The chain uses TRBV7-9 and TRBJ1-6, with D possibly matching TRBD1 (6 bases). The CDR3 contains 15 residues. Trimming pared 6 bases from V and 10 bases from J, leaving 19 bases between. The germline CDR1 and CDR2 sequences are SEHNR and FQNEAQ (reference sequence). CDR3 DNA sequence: TGTGCCAGCAGTTCGAGTTGGGACACGCGGTCACCCCTCCACTTT. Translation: CASSSSWDTRSPLHF. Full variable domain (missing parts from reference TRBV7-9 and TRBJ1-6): DTGVSQNPRHKITKRGQNVTFRCDPISEHNRLYWYRQTLGQGPEFLTYFQNEAQLEKSRLLSDRFSAERPKGSFSTLEIQRTEQGDSAMYLCASSSSWDTRSPLHFGNGTRLTVT.